Included here is one T cell receptor (beta chain) sequence, with context. The source of the sample is a study of PD-L1 blockade in urothelial cancer. Background on the study: Blood samples had a median of approximately 140,000 T cells, roughly 83,000 unique TCRs, and clonality about 0.074.

As to time point: pretreatment peripheral blood. Generated by immunoSEQ multiplex PCR, the TCRdb table keeps only in-frame clones and is missing some. The repertoire holds roughly 130,000 clones, with approximately 84% as singletons. This receptor was identified in a man aged 45-65 years with urothelial cancer. Material: PBMCs, obtained around atezolizumab (anti-PD-L1) treatment.

The CDR3: CASTDSGLAGSKGTQYF. The CDR3 DNA follows: TGTGCCAGCACCGACTCGGGACTAGCGGGAAGTAAGGGTACGCAGTATTTT. The chain links TRBV5-4 to TRBJ2-3; TRBD2 matches 13 bases. Per the germline V gene, CDR1 is SGHNT and CDR2 is YYREEE (reference sequence). The CDR3 runs 17 residues. V lost 6 bases, J lost 8 bases, and 15 bases stayed unmatched.